Listed here are 27 T cell receptor beta chains from one sample, sequenced in a study of a mutant IDH1 vaccine in newly diagnosed glioma (dated by TCRdb to the early 2020s). Receptors were amplified or captured by the immunoSEQ multiplex PCR assay. Entries here come from immuneACCESS through TCRdb and include only in-frame sequences with V and J called. Some clones fail to appear in such tables; in the studies checked, an unresolved V gene covers under half of the shortfall, and the cause of the remainder is unknown. For this sample there are around 49,000 clones; roughly 73% appear just once. The ten most abundant clones make up about 5.2% of the sample. No antigens are known for them. Per the publication, the time point label means: week 5, during vaccination. Each vaccine dose, consisting of 300 ug of a 20-mer mutant IDH1 peptide in Montanide, was administered subcutaneously with topical imiquimod.

The sequences come from PBMCs, collected from a glioma patient whose treatment included an IDH1 peptide vaccine. All receptors come from a man between 50 and 59 years old with glioma.

The CDR3 DNA reads as TGCGCCAGCAGCTCGTATCCTCAAGAGACCCAGTACTTC. Protein product: CASSSYPQETQYF. This rearrangement joins TRBV5-1 to TRBJ2-5; D gene unclear. Germline CDR1 and CDR2: SGHRS and YFSETQ. The CDR3 covers 13 residues. Between the trimmed V and J ends, which lost 3 bases and 2 bases, there was a span of 8 bases.

The J gene is TRBJ2-7, the V gene TRBV7-8; 9 bases map to TRBD2. The CDR3 is made up of 15 amino acids. Germline V lookup: CDR1 SGHVS, CDR2 FQNEAQ. With 1 base clipped from V and 0 bases from J, the junction kept 1 base outside the gene matches. The CDR3 loop is CASSLGTSASYEQYF. CDR3 bases: TGTGCCAGCAGCTTAGGGACTAGCGCCTCCTACGAGCAGTACTTC.

The chain has TRBV27 and TRBJ2-1; no reliable D call. The CDR3 sequence is 13 residues long. V was shortened by 1 base and J by 6 bases, with 7 bases between the two germline ends. Germline V gene data show CDR1 as MNHEY and CDR2 as SMNVEV (reference sequence). The CDR3 loop reads CASSLLPANEQFF. The CDR3, as DNA: TGTGCCAGCAGTTTATTGCCTGCCAATGAGCAGTTCTTC.

The J gene is TRBJ2-7, the V gene TRBV7-9; 7 positions agree with TRBD1. This CDR3 has 13 amino acids. Germline values: CDR1 SEHNR, CDR2 FQNEAQ (reference sequence). The junction had 9 bases not matched to a gene; V was cut back by 10 bases and J by 3 bases. CDR3 DNA sequence: TGTGCCACATACGAGACAGGGCACTACGAGCAGTACTTC. It is translated as CATYETGHYEQYF.

This clone has only a few counts. V gene TRBV10-3 combines with J gene TRBJ2-5; the D gene is possibly TRBD2 (5 bases). CDR3 length equals 13 residues. Between the trimmed V and J ends, which lost 3 bases and 5 bases, there was a span of 10 bases. CDR1 ENHRY and CDR2 SYGVKD come from the germline V gene. CDR3 protein: CAISDGETETQYF. In DNA, the CDR3 is TGTGCCATCAGTGACGGGGAAACGGAGACCCAGTACTTC.

A single count supports this clone. The chain carries TRBV6-5 and TRBJ2-7, with D possibly matching TRBD1 (6 bases). Looked up from germline, CDR1 is MNHEY and CDR2 is SVGAGI. V lost 8 bases and J lost 3, with 20 bases in between. CDR3 length: 15 amino acids. The chain's CDR3 is CASHPHRDTGYEQYF. In DNA, the CDR3 is TGTGCCAGCCACCCCCACCGGGACACTGGCTACGAGCAGTACTTC.

J is TRBJ1-5 and V is TRBV28; TRBD1 might be the D (6 bases). There are 15 residues in the CDR3. V lost 6 bases, J lost 4 bases, and 16 bases lay in between. CDR1 is MDHEN, CDR2 SYDVKM, per germline. In nucleotides, the CDR3 is TGTGCCAGCAGCCCCAGCCAGGGGAGAAATCAGCCCCAGCATTTT. Protein product: CASSPSQGRNQPQHF.

This rearrangement joins TRBV11-2 to TRBJ2-7, with 12 bases fitting TRBD2. The junction had 1 base not matched to a gene; V was cut back by 1 base and J by 3 bases. Germline values: CDR1 SGHAT, CDR2 FQNNGV. This CDR3 is built from 15 residues. The CDR3 bases are TGTGCCAGCAGCTTAGGGACTAGCGGGATCTACGAGCAGTACTTC. This sequence encodes CASSLGTSGIYEQYF.

This sequence joins TRBV19 and TRBJ2-7; D remains ambiguous. Trimming left V 4 bases short and J 0 bases short, with 16 bases between. The CDR3 covers 16 residues. Per germline, CDR1 LNHDA and CDR2 SQIVND (reference sequence). DNA for the CDR3: TGTGCCAGTAGTAGGGTTGGCTTGGGCTTCTCCTACGAGCAGTACTTC. Amino acids: CASSRVGLGFSYEQYF.

The chain combines TRBV19 with TRBJ1-1; D is perhaps TRBD1 (6 bases). The CDR3 covers 17 residues. The germline CDR1 and CDR2 sequences are LNHDA and SQIVND (reference sequence). Trimming took 3 bases from V and 4 from J, leaving 21 bases between them. Here the CDR3 reads CASSMKFRGRLGTEAFF. The CDR3 DNA reads as TGTGCCAGTAGTATGAAGTTCAGGGGCCGCCTCGGCACTGAAGCTTTCTTT.

The chain uses TRBV19 and TRBJ1-1; D not certain. Trimming pared 9 bases from V and 3 bases from J, leaving 11 bases between. Looked up from germline, CDR1 is LNHDA and CDR2 is SQIVND (reference sequence). The CDR3 spans 12 residues. The CDR3: CASRGGYTEAFF. As DNA, the CDR3 is TGTGCCAGCCGCGGAGGCTACACTGAAGCTTTCTTT.

The V gene is TRBV7-9, the J gene TRBJ1-4; perhaps TRBD1 as D (6 bases). Germline CDR1 is SEHNR and CDR2 is FQNEAQ (reference sequence). The ends were cut back, 4 bases at V and 7 bases at J, with 13 bases in the middle. The CDR3 has 14 amino acids. The CDR3 is CASSYPQGSEKLFF. CDR3 DNA: TGTGCCAGCAGCTACCCACAGGGAAGTGAAAAACTGTTTTTT.

The rearrangement joins TRBV14 to TRBJ2-1; D might be TRBD1 (6 bases). In germline, CDR1 is SGHDN, CDR2 FVKESK. The CDR3 has 13 residues. Trimming stripped 4 bases from V and 9 bases from J, with 13 bases between. Written as DNA, the CDR3 is TGTGCCAGCAGCCCCAACAGGGTGGGTGAGCAGTTCTTC. Translation: CASSPNRVGEQFF.

This clone is medium-sized in the sample. CDR3 in DNA: TGTGCCAGTAGTCCCCGGGGGTACATCCCACTAGAAGCTTTCTTT. Residues: CASSPRGYIPLEAFF. The rearrangement links TRBV19 to TRBJ1-1, with a weak D call TRBD1 (5 bases). The CDR3 has 15 residues. The germline V gene encodes CDR1 LNHDA and CDR2 SQIVND (reference sequence). The V and J ends lost 5 bases and 8 bases respectively, with 21 bases between them.

The chain is built from TRBV5-4 and TRBJ2-5; 10 bases agree with TRBD1. V shed 4 bases and J 5 bases; nucleotides not matched to a gene: 8. This CDR3 region has 15 residues. Per germline, CDR1 SGHNT and CDR2 YYREEE (reference sequence). The CDR3 here is CASSKSTGGGETQYF. In nucleotides, the CDR3 is TGTGCCAGCAGCAAATCGACAGGGGGCGGGGAGACCCAGTACTTC.

V is TRBV2 and J is TRBJ2-3; 8 bases are shared with TRBD1. The CDR3 contains 15 residues. Unmatched junction bases numbered 9, after V lost 8 bases and J lost 2 bases. The germline V gene encodes CDR1 SNHLY and CDR2 FYNNEI. The CDR3 DNA reads TGTGCCAGCCAATCAGACAGGGGTTCCACAGATACGCAGTATTTT. Its protein product is CASQSDRGSTDTQYF.

The V and J genes are TRBV20-1 and TRBJ1-5; D perhaps matches TRBD1 (6 bases). The germline V gene encodes CDR1 DFQATT and CDR2 SNEGSKA (reference sequence). Trimming removed 5 bases at V and 7 bases at J, with 6 bases between. The CDR3 consists of 10 residues. CDR3 coding DNA: TGCAGTGCTGGGGGCCAGCCCCAGCATTTT. It is translated as CSAGGQPQHF.

This rearrangement joins TRBV20-1 to TRBJ2-1, with D possibly TRBD1 on 6 matching bases. The germline V gene encodes CDR1 DFQATT and CDR2 SNEGSKA (reference sequence). This CDR3 contains 10 residues. V shed 5 bases and J shed 10 bases, with 9 bases lying between them. The CDR3 nucleotides are TGCAGTGCTGGGGACATCGAGCAGTTCTTC. Protein: CSAGDIEQFF.

A few counts support this clone. This rearrangement joins TRBV30 to TRBJ1-5; D not certain. This CDR3 region has 14 residues. Trimming shortened V by 1 base and J by 6 bases, and 13 bases separated the two germline ends. Germline V gives CDR1 GTSNPN, CDR2 SVGIG (reference sequence). The CDR3 DNA reads TGTGCCTGGAGTGGGAAATCGGCGGTTCAGCCCCAGCATTTT. Residues: CAWSGKSAVQPQHF.

The chain recombines TRBV9 with TRBJ2-7; D call uncertain. There are 17 residues in the CDR3. Between the trimmed V and J ends, which lost 0 bases and 7 bases, there was a span of 23 bases. Germline CDR1 and CDR2: SGDLS and YYNGEE. The CDR3: CASSVGALAGPSMEQYF. CDR3 in DNA: TGTGCCAGCAGCGTAGGGGCCCTCGCCGGGCCCTCGATGGAGCAGTACTTC.

A single count supports this clone. V gene TRBV7-8 combines with J gene TRBJ1-4; D perhaps matches TRBD1 (5 bases). This CDR3 contains 15 residues. V dropped 0 bases and J dropped 7 bases, with 12 bases sitting between them. CDR1 and CDR2 from the germline V gene are SGHVS and FQNEAQ. The CDR3 sequence: CASSLAAGGSEKLFF. CDR3 sequence (DNA): TGTGCCAGCAGCTTAGCAGCCGGGGGAAGTGAAAAACTGTTTTTT.

The CDR3 is CAWFPGLHYGYTF. CDR3 coding DNA: TGTGCCTGGTTCCCGGGACTGCACTATGGCTACACCTTC. This chain uses TRBV30 with TRBJ1-2; a possible D gene is TRBD1 (5 bases). The germline gives CDR1 GTSNPN, CDR2 SVGIG (reference sequence). The germline V and J ends were trimmed by 5 bases and 3 bases, with 13 bases remaining between them. This CDR3 is 13 amino acids long. Complete variable domain (other parts from reference TRBV30 and TRBJ1-2): SQTIHQWPATLVQPVGSPLSLECTVEGTSNPNLYWYRQAAGRGLQLLFYSVGIGQISSEVPQNLSASRPQDRQFILSSKKLLLSDSGFYLCAWFPGLHYGYTFGSGTRLTVV.

The chain couples TRBV7-9 to TRBJ1-5, with D possibly matching TRBD1 (6 bases). The germline gives CDR1 SEHNR, CDR2 FQNEAQ (reference sequence). V lost 6 bases and J lost 5, with 17 bases in between. The CDR3 totals 15 residues. This chain's CDR3 is CASSLEGGADQPQHF. The CDR3 DNA reads as TGTGCCAGCAGTCTAGAGGGGGGCGCGGATCAGCCCCAGCATTTT.

This chain uses TRBV4-1 with TRBJ2-7, with D possibly being TRBD2 (7 bases). This CDR3 contains 13 residues. Germline CDR1 and CDR2: MGHRA and YSYEKL. The V gene lost 0 bases and the J gene lost 9 bases, with 12 bases spanning the gap. CDR3 sequence reads: CASSQDRAGAQYF. The CDR3 DNA follows: TGCGCCAGCAGCCAAGATCGGGCGGGGGCGCAGTACTTC.

The gene calls are TRBV4-3 and TRBJ1-5; D may be TRBD1 (5 bases). The V gene's germline CDR1 is LGHNA and CDR2 YSLEER. The CDR3 sequence is 13 residues long. Trimming removed 4 bases from V and 6 bases from J, with 10 bases in between. The CDR3 bases are TGCGCCAGCAGCCCGGGACGGTCTCAGCCCCAGCATTTT. This gives the protein CASSPGRSQPQHF.

V gene TRBV27 combines with J gene TRBJ2-7, with TRBD2 matching over 12 bases. The CDR3 contains 15 residues. Trimming at V came to 5 bases and at J to 0 bases, leaving 2 bases not matched to a gene. Germline lookup yields CDR1 MNHEY and CDR2 SMNVEV (reference sequence). CDR3 sequence: CASSELAGGSYEQYF. As DNA, the CDR3 is TGTGCCAGCAGTGAACTAGCGGGGGGCTCCTACGAGCAGTACTTC.

The CDR3 DNA reads as TGTGCCAGCAGCTTGCGGGGAAAGGGCAATCAGCCCCAGCATTTT. It encodes CASSLRGKGNQPQHF. V gene TRBV5-8 combines with J gene TRBJ1-5, with D uncertain. The V gene's germline CDR1 is SGHTS and CDR2 YDEGEE. This CDR3 spans 15 amino acids. V was shortened by 1 base and J by 2 bases, with 10 bases between the two germline ends. The full variable domain, its missing parts supplied by reference TRBV5-8 and TRBJ1-5, is EAGVTQSPTHLIKTRGQQATLRCSPISGHTSVYWYQQALGLGLQFLLWYDEGEERNRGNFPPRFSGRQFPNYSSELNVNALELEDSALYLCASSLRGKGNQPQHFGDGTRLSIL.